Listed here are 16 T cell receptor beta chains from one sample, sequenced in a study of cytomegalovirus exposure and HLA in healthy donors. With 60 Vbeta and 13 Jbeta primers, the PCR was carried out. Generated by immunoSEQ multiplex PCR, the TCRdb table keeps only in-frame clones and is missing some. The table includes 130,000 to 150,000 clones, 76% detected once. The specimen was PBMCs. Source of these receptors: a man younger than 35 in good health and CMV-seronegative.

This clone has only one observation. CDR3 sequence (DNA): TGTGCCAGCAGCCCACGGGACACCCTTCCCTACGAGCAGTACTTC. It yields the protein CASSPRDTLPYEQYF. V usage is TRBV5-4 and J usage is TRBJ2-7; D might be TRBD1 (6 bases). Trimming pared 4 bases from V and 2 bases from J, leaving 16 bases between. The CDR3 spans 15 residues. Germline V CDR1 and CDR2: SGHNT, YYREEE (reference sequence).

The chain couples TRBV29-1 to TRBJ2-1; 9 nucleotides align to TRBD1. Germline CDR1 is SQVTM and CDR2 is ANQGSEA. V trimming: 4 bases; J trimming: 5 bases; junction bases outside the gene matches: 6. This CDR3 has 14 amino acids. DNA of the CDR3: TGCAGCGTTGTCCCCGGGACAGGGAACAATGAGCAGTTCTTC. Translation: CSVVPGTGNNEQFF.

The V call is TRBV2, the J call TRBJ1-1; TRBD1 matches at 7 bases. Germline-derived CDR1 and CDR2 are SNHLY and FYNNEI. This CDR3 spans 13 amino acids. J lost 10 bases, V lost 7 bases, and 12 bases had no gene match. The CDR3 coding sequence is TGTGCCAGCATCCCCATGACAGGGACCTCAGCTTTCTTT. As protein: CASIPMTGTSAFF.

The chain carries TRBV18 and TRBJ1-1; D is unresolved. V lost 3 bases and J 2 bases, leaving 7 bases between the germline ends. The CDR3 runs to 13 residues. Germline V CDR1 and CDR2: KGHSH, LQKENI. The CDR3 sequence: CASSPNSNTEAFF. The DNA of the CDR3 is TGTGCCAGCTCACCTAACAGTAACACTGAAGCTTTCTTT.

This chain connects TRBV6-5 to TRBJ1-1; perhaps TRBD1 as D (5 bases). The V gene's germline CDR1 is MNHEY and CDR2 SVGAGI. Trimming stripped 0 bases from V and 0 bases from J, with 11 bases between. There are 16 residues in the CDR3. The CDR3 spells CASSYSKNRLNTEAFF. In DNA, the CDR3 is TGTGCCAGCAGTTACTCGAAGAACAGGTTGAACACTGAAGCTTTCTTT.

This chain uses TRBV28 with TRBJ2-7; possibly TRBD1 for D (6 bases). The length of the CDR3 is 16 residues. Germline CDR1 is MDHEN and CDR2 is SYDVKM. The V gene lost 2 bases and the J gene lost 3 bases, with 17 bases spanning the gap. CDR3 nucleotide sequence: TGTGCCAGCAGTTTACTCGACAGGTCCCCCCTCTACGAGCAGTACTTC. Its translation: CASSLLDRSPLYEQYF.

J is TRBJ1-5 and V is TRBV27, with a weak D call TRBD1 (6 bases). The CDR3 runs to 16 residues. Per germline, CDR1 MNHEY and CDR2 SMNVEV (reference sequence). V was cut by 1 base and J by 0 bases, with 10 bases left in between. The CDR3 here is CASSLWPGDSNQPQHF. DNA for the CDR3: TGTGCCAGCAGTTTATGGCCAGGGGATAGCAATCAGCCCCAGCATTTT.

Only one count was recorded for this clone. CDR3 in amino acids: CAILRQGLGQVTQYF. Written as DNA, the CDR3 is TGTGCCATCCTCCGGCAGGGATTGGGTCAGGTGACCCAGTACTTC. The chain combines TRBV6-5 with TRBJ2-5, with a tentative D call TRBD1 (5 bases). Deletions cut 10 bases from V and 7 bases from J, with 25 bases between. The CDR3 extends over 15 amino acids. In germline, CDR1 is MNHEY, CDR2 SVGAGI.

The genes are TRBV6-5 and TRBJ1-2; D may be TRBD1 (6 bases). V was cut by 6 bases and J by 7 bases, with 6 bases left in between. Germline CDR1 MNHEY, CDR2 SVGAGI. The CDR3 is 10 residues long. CDR3 nucleotide sequence: TGTGCCAGCAGGGGGGCTGGCTACACCTTC. Protein: CASRGAGYTF.

This clone occurred a few times. The V and J genes are TRBV11-3 and TRBJ2-7; a weak D match, TRBD2 (5 bases). The CDR3 runs 13 residues. Germline V CDR1 and CDR2: SGHNT, YENEEA. The ends were cut back, 5 bases at V and 1 base at J, with 9 bases in the middle. CDR3 sequence (DNA): TGTGCCAGCAGCGCCGGGAAATCCTACGAGCAGTACTTC. Encoded protein: CASSAGKSYEQYF.

V and J are TRBV11-3 and TRBJ1-3; no reliable D call. With 0 bases removed from V and 4 bases from J, the gap between germline ends came to 19 bases. Germline CDR1 is SGHNT and CDR2 is YENEEA. This CDR3 has 18 residues. The CDR3, as DNA: TGTGCCAGCAGCTTAGATTGGTCGGGAGATGCTTCAGGAAACACCATATATTTT. Its protein is CASSLDWSGDASGNTIYF.

The chain is built from TRBV7-3 and TRBJ2-6; D is perhaps TRBD1 (5 bases). V was shortened by 11 bases and J by 12 bases, with 20 bases between the two germline ends. The CDR3 length is 13 residues. Germline V lookup: CDR1 SGHTA, CDR2 FQGTGA. The CDR3 sequence is CASTKPGMSVLTF. As DNA, the CDR3 is TGTGCCTCCACTAAACCAGGGATGTCCGTCCTGACTTTC.

On this clone itself: Different DNA sequences within this sample yield the same CDR3. The genes are TRBV5-1 and TRBJ2-3; TRBD2 might be the D (5 bases). Germline V lookup: CDR1 SGHRS, CDR2 YFSETQ. V gave up 4 bases and J gave up 1 base, with 13 bases separating them. The CDR3 consists of 15 residues. The CDR3 DNA is TGCGCCAGCAGCCGACTGGAGGAGGGCACAGATACGCAGTATTTT. It encodes CASSRLEEGTDTQYF.

The chain has TRBV5-4 and TRBJ1-2, with 11 bases that match TRBD1. CDR1 and CDR2 (germline): SGHNT, YYREEE (reference sequence). The CDR3 is made up of 13 amino acids. Unmatched junction bases numbered 4, after V lost 4 bases and J lost 8 bases. The CDR3 protein is CASSPDRGQGYTF. In nucleotides, the CDR3 is TGTGCCAGCAGCCCGGACAGGGGGCAAGGCTACACCTTC.

The chain couples TRBV7-6 to TRBJ2-1; 9 bases fit TRBD2. With 4 bases clipped from V and 6 bases from J, the junction kept 7 bases outside the gene matches. Germline V CDR1 and CDR2: SGHVS, FNYEAQ. The CDR3 consists of 15 residues. CDR3 loop: CASSSAGGRGNEQFF. CDR3 bases: TGTGCCAGCAGCTCCGCGGGGGGGCGGGGCAATGAGCAGTTCTTC.

The chain employs TRBV7-2 and TRBJ1-1; D is possibly TRBD1 (5 bases). V was pared by 3 bases and J by 3 bases, with 8 bases between. The CDR3 runs to 13 residues. The germline CDR1 and CDR2 sequences are SGHTA and FQGNSA. The CDR3 DNA is TGTGCCAGCAGCTTGACAGATGACACTGAAGCTTTCTTT. Amino acids: CASSLTDDTEAFF.